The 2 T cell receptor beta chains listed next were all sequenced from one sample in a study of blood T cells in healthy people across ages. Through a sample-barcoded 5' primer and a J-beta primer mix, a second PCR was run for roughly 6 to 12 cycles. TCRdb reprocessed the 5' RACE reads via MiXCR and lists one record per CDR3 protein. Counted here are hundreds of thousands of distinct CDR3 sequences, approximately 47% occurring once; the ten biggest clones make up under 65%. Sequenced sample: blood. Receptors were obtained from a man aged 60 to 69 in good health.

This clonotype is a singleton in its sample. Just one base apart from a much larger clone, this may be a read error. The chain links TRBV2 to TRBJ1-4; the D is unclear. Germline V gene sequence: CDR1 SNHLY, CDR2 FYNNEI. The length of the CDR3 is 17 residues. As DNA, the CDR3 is TGTGCCAGCAATGAACAAGGAGGCGGGTCAGCTTCTGAAAAACTGTTTTTT. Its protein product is CASNEQGGGSASEKLFF. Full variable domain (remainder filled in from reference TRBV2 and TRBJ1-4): EPEVTQTPSHQVTQMGQEVILRCVPISNHLYFYWYRQILGQKVEFLVSFYNNEISEKSEIFDDQFSVERPDGSNFTLKIRSTKLEDSAMYFCASNEQGGGSASEKLFFGSGTQLSVL.

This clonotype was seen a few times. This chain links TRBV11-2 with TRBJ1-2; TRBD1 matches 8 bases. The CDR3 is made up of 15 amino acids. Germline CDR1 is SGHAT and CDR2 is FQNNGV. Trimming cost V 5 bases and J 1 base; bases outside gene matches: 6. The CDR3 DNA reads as TGTGCCAGCAGCCCGACAGGGGCCCTTAACTATGGCTACACCTTC. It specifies CASSPTGALNYGYTF.